The 12 T cell receptor beta chains below were found in one sample sequenced in a study of regulatory T cells in long-lasting Graves disease. HTBI primers from iRepertoire and Arm-PCR of CDR3 regions yielded the TCR beta libraries. TCRdb passed the multiplex PCR reads through MiXCR, listing each CDR3 protein once. This sample has about 400,000 distinct CDR3 sequences, with around 20% found just once. Time point noted: persistent/refractory GD, antithyroid drugs over 5 years with positive TRAb. The TCR library was made from RNA that had been extracted from PBMCs in TRIzol. The sequenced sample was peripheral blood mononuclear cells (PBMCs), obtained when the disease was refractory, from a patient treated with antithyroid drugs. Receptor source: a female donor with Graves disease.

This clonotype was observed at least ten times. The V and J genes are TRBV12-3 or TRBV12-4 and TRBJ2-6; no clear D gene. This CDR3 has 14 residues. Trimming pared 6 bases from V and 0 bases from J, leaving 6 bases between. The CDR3 here is CASSYSSGANVLTF. The CDR3 DNA reads TGTGCCAGCAGCTATTCCTCTGGGGCCAACGTCCTGACTTTC.

This clonotype was seen a handful of times. The chain is built from TRBV2 and TRBJ2-5; unclear D gene. The V and J ends lost 6 bases and 4 bases respectively, with 15 bases between them. The CDR3 spans 14 residues. Germline assignment: CDR1 SNHLY and CDR2 FYNNEI. This CDR3 reads CASRFSGSGETQYF. The DNA for the CDR3 is TGTGCCAGCAGGTTCTCAGGCTCAGGAGAGACCCAGTACTTC.

This clonotype appeared many times. The chain is built from TRBV3-1 and TRBJ1-1; D unresolved. The germline V and J ends were trimmed by 4 bases and 3 bases, with 3 bases remaining between them. The CDR3 is 11 residues long. Germline loops: CDR1 LGHDT, CDR2 YNNKEL (reference sequence). The CDR3 here is CASSRYTEAFF. CDR3 DNA sequence: TGTGCCAGCAGCCGATACACTGAAGCTTTCTTT.

This chain uses TRBV28 with TRBJ2-7, with D perhaps TRBD1 (5 bases). CDR1 is MDHEN and CDR2 is SYDVKM in the germline V gene. The CDR3 is made up of 15 amino acids. Trimming took off 9 bases at V and 5 bases at J, with 23 bases between the two ends. Here the CDR3 reads CASTSLGQGLHEQYF. CDR3 coding DNA: TGTGCCAGTACCTCTTTAGGGCAGGGATTGCACGAGCAGTACTTC.

This clonotype was counted ten times or more. The chain carries TRBV7-2 and TRBJ1-6; tentatively, D is TRBD1 (6 bases). Deletions cut 5 bases from V and 4 bases from J, with 12 bases between. Germline assignment: CDR1 SGHTA and CDR2 FQGNSA. The CDR3 totals 15 residues. The CDR3: CASSPEGGYNSPLHF. The DNA for the CDR3 is TGTGCCAGCAGCCCCGAAGGGGGGTATAATTCACCCCTCCACTTT.

This clonotype showed up just once. V and J are TRBV5-4 and TRBJ1-6, with D possibly being TRBD1 (5 bases). V was trimmed by 4 bases and J by 10 bases, leaving 18 bases between them. Germline V gene sequence: CDR1 SGHNT, CDR2 YYREEE (reference sequence). This CDR3 has 15 amino acids. CDR3 sequence (DNA): TGTGCCAGCAGCGTTTGGGGCAGGGAAAAATCACCCCTCCACTTT. It specifies CASSVWGREKSPLHF.

This chain connects TRBV7-2 to TRBJ2-1; TRBD2 aligns across 12 bases. From germline, CDR1 is SGHTA and CDR2 FQGNSA. V shed 4 bases and J 4 bases; nucleotides not matched to a gene: 17. The CDR3 totals 20 residues. The CDR3 DNA reads TGTGCCAGCAGCTCATCGACCCCTTTATCTGGACTAGCGGGGTACAATGAGCAGTTCTTC. Translation gives CASSSSTPLSGLAGYNEQFF.

The table lists this clonotype with many counts. The chain joins TRBV7-2 to TRBJ2-7; a weak D match, TRBD2 (5 bases). CDR3 length equals 15 residues. Trimming shortened V by 0 bases and J by 4 bases, and 13 bases separated the two germline ends. Germline CDR1 reads SGHTA; CDR2 reads FQGNSA. The CDR3 DNA reads TGTGCCAGCAGCTTAGCGGGAGAAGACGGGTACGAGCAGTACTTC. Protein product: CASSLAGEDGYEQYF.

The chain carries TRBV10-3 and TRBJ2-7; D perhaps matches TRBD2 (7 bases). V was pared by 6 bases and J by 5 bases, with 23 bases between. From germline, CDR1 is ENHRY and CDR2 SYGVKD. The CDR3 runs 16 residues. CDR3 loop: CAIREGGPGGVHEQYF. The CDR3 DNA reads TGTGCCATCAGAGAGGGGGGACCGGGAGGCGTCCACGAGCAGTACTTC.

The sample holds many counts of this clonotype. Here the CDR3 reads CASSLVERLGELFF. CDR3 bases: TGTGCCAGCAGCTTAGTCGAGAGACTGGGGGAGCTGTTTTTT. The chain combines TRBV11-2 with TRBJ2-2; the D is unclear. The germline V gene encodes CDR1 SGHAT and CDR2 FQNNGV. The CDR3 contains 14 residues. Trimming stripped 1 base from V and 8 bases from J, with 11 bases between.

The chain carries TRBV25-1 and TRBJ1-2, with D perhaps TRBD1 (6 bases). The CDR3 runs 15 residues. Germline CDR1 MGHDK, CDR2 SYGVNS. V lost 4 bases, J lost 8 bases, and 20 bases lay in between. The DNA of the CDR3 is TGTGCCAGCAGTGGCTCCCACATATCGGGACAAGGCTACACCTTC. It yields the protein CASSGSHISGQGYTF.

This clonotype was observed many times. CDR3 sequence (DNA): TGTGCCAGCAGGGGGACGGGGAACACCGGGGAGCTGTTTTTT. It translates to CASRGTGNTGELFF. The J gene is TRBJ2-2, the V gene TRBV2; D possibly matches TRBD1 or TRBD2 (5 bases each). Germline V gene sequence: CDR1 SNHLY, CDR2 FYNNEI. CDR3 length equals 14 residues. V was trimmed by 6 bases and J by 1 base, leaving 9 bases between them.